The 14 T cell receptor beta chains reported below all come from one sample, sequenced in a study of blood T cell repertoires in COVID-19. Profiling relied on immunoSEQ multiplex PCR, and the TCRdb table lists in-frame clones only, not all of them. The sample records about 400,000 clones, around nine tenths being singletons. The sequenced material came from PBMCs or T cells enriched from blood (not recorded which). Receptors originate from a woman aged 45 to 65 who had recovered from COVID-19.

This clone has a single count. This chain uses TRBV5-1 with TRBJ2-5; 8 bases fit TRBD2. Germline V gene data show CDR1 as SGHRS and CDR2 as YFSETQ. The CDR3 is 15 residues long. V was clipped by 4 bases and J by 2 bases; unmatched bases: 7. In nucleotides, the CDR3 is TGCGCCAGCAGCGTACGGACGGGGGGGCAAGAGACCCAGTACTTC. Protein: CASSVRTGGQETQYF. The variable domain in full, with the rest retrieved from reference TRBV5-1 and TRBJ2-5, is KAGVTQTPRYLIKTRGQQVTLSCSPISGHRSVSWYQQTPGQGLQFLFEYFSETQRNKGNFPGRFSGRQFSNSRSEMNVSTLELGDSALYLCASSVRTGGQETQYFGPGTRLLVL.

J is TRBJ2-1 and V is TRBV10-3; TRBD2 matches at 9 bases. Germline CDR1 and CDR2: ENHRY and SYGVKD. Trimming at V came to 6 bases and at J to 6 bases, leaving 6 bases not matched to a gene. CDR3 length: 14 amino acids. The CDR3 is CAIRGTSRSNEQFF. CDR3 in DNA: TGTGCCATCAGGGGGACTAGCAGGAGCAATGAGCAGTTCTTC.

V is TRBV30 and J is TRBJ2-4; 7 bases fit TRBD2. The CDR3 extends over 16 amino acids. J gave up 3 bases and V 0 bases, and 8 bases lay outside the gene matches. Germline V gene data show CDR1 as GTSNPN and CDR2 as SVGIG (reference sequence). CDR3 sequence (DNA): TGTGCCTGGAGTGTTGGGTTCGGGGGGAACAAAAACATTCAGTACTTC. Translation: CAWSVGFGGNKNIQYF.

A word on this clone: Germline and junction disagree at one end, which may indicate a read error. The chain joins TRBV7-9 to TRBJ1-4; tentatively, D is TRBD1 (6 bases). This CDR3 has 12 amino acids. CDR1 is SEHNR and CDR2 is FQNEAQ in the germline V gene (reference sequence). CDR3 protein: CASGGSDSWIIF. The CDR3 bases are TGTGCCAGCGGGGGCTCGGACAGTTGGATAATTTTT. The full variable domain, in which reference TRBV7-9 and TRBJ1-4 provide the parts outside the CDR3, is DTGVSQNPRHKITKRGQNVTFRCDPISEHNRLYWYRQTLGQGPEFLTYFQNEAQLEKSRLLSDRFSAERPKGSFSTLEIQRTEQGDSAMYLCASGGSDSWIIFGSGTQLSVL.

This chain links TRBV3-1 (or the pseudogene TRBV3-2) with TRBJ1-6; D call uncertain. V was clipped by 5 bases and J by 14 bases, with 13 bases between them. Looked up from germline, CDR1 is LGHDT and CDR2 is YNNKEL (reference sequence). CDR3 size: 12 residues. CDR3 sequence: CASSSKVRALHF. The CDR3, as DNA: TGTGCCAGCAGCTCTAAAGTTCGCGCCCTCCACTTT.

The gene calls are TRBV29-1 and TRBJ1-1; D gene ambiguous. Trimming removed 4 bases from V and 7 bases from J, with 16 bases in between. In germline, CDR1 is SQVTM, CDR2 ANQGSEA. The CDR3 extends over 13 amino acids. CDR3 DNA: TGCAGCGTTGTAAGCCGCGCGGTGGGTGAAGCTTTCTTT. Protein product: CSVVSRAVGEAFF.

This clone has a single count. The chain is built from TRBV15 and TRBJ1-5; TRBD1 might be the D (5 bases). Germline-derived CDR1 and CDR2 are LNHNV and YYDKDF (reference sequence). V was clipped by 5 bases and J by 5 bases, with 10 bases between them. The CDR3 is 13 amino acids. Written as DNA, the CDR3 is TGTGCCACCAGCTCCGGGGGGGATCAGCCCCAGCATTTT. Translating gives CATSSGGDQPQHF.

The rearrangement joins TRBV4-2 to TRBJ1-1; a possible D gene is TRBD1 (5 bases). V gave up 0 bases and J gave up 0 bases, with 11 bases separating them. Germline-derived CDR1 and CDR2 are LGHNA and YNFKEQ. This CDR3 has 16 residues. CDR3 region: CASSQEIRQLNTEAFF. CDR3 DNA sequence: TGTGCCAGCAGCCAAGAGATACGACAGCTGAACACTGAAGCTTTCTTT.

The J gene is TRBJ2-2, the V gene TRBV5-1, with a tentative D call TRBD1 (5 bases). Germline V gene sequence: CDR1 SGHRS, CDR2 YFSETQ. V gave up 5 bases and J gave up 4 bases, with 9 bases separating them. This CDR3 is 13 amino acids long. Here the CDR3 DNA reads TGCGCCAGCAGGTTTCAGGGCACCGGGGAGCTGTTTTTT. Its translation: CASRFQGTGELFF.

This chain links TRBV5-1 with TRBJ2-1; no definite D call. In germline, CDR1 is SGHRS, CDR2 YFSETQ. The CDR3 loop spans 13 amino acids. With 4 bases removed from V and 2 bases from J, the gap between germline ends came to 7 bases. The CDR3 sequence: CASSLETYNEQFF. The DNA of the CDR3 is TGCGCCAGCAGCCTAGAGACCTACAATGAGCAGTTCTTC.

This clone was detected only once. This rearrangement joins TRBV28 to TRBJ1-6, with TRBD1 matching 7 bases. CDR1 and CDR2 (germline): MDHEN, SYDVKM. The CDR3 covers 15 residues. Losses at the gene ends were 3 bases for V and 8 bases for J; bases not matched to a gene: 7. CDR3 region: CASSFGDREHSPLHF. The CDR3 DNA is TGTGCCAGCAGTTTCGGAGACAGGGAGCATTCACCCCTCCACTTT.

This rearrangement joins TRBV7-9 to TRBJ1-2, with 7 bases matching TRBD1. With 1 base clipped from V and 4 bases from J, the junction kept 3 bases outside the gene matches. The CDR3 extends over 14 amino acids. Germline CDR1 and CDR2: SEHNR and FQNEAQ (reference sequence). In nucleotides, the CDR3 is TGTGCCAGCAGCTTAGACAGGGGCTTCTATGGCTACACCTTC. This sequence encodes CASSLDRGFYGYTF.

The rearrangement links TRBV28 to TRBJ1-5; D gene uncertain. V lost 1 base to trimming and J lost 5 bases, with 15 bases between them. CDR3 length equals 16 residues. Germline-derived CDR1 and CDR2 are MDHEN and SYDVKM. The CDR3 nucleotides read TGTGCCAGCAGTTTATCCCCGGGGTTCGGAGATCAGCCCCAGCATTTT. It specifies CASSLSPGFGDQPQHF.

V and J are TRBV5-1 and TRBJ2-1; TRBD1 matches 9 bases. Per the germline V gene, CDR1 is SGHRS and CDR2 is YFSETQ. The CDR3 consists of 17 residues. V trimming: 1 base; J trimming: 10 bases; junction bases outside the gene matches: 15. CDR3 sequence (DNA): TGCGCCAGCAGCTTGAGTGTTCCCGGACAGGGGTACGGCGAGCAGTTCTTC. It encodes CASSLSVPGQGYGEQFF.